Listed here are 27 T cell receptor beta chains from one sample, sequenced in a study of blood T cell repertoires in COVID-19. The repertoire was sequenced with immunoSEQ multiplex PCR; TCRdb's copy has only in-frame clones and lacks some. The table records 55,000 to 90,000 clones, 81% of them present only once. Sequenced sample: peripheral blood. The receptor source for this set is a woman in her 70s with acute or convalescent COVID-19.

The rearrangement links TRBV30 to TRBJ1-1; 7 bases match TRBD1. The trim removed 5 bases at V and 6 bases at J, leaving 9 bases unmatched. Germline V gene data show CDR1 as GTSNPN and CDR2 as SVGIG (reference sequence). There are 13 residues in the CDR3. The CDR3, as DNA: TGTGCCTGGGCACTACAGGGGTTTGCTGAAGCTTTCTTT. Protein: CAWALQGFAEAFF.

The V call is TRBV27, the J call TRBJ2-2, with 10 bases aligning to TRBD2. Germline values: CDR1 MNHEY, CDR2 SMNVEV (reference sequence). The CDR3 loop spans 16 amino acids. The junction had 8 bases not matched to a gene; V was cut back by 4 bases and J by 6 bases. CDR3 protein: CASSWSLAGLSGELFF. The CDR3 DNA follows: TGTGCCAGCAGTTGGTCACTAGCGGGGCTATCCGGGGAGCTGTTTTTT.

The CDR3 DNA sequence: TGCGCCAGCAGCTTAAGCGGGCAGCAGAACACTGAAGCTTTCTTT. It specifies CASSLSGQQNTEAFF. The chain links TRBV5-1 to TRBJ1-1; D uncertain. This CDR3 spans 15 amino acids. The ends were cut back, 2 bases at V and 1 base at J, with 12 bases in the middle. Germline CDR1 and CDR2: SGHRS and YFSETQ.

This clone was detected a few times. The chain links TRBV5-1 to TRBJ2-7; tentatively, D is TRBD1 (6 bases). The CDR3 consists of 15 residues. CDR1 SGHRS and CDR2 YFSETQ come from the germline V gene. V lost 4 bases and J 5 bases, leaving 19 bases between the germline ends. CDR3 nucleotides: TGCGCCAGCAGCCTCGCTATTGACAGGATCCACGAGCAGTACTTC. Its protein is CASSLAIDRIHEQYF.

This CDR3 is CAIRGSGETQYF. CDR3 nucleotide sequence: TGTGCCATCAGGGGCTCAGGAGAGACCCAGTACTTC. The chain uses TRBV10-3 and TRBJ2-5; no firm D call. Germline CDR1 reads ENHRY; CDR2 reads SYGVKD. CDR3 length: 12 residues. With 6 bases removed from V and 4 bases from J, the gap between germline ends came to 9 bases.

This clone was recorded a few times. This sequence joins TRBV6-1 and TRBJ1-1, with D perhaps matching TRBD1 (6 bases). The germline V gene has CDR1 MNHNS and CDR2 SASEGT. The germline V and J ends were trimmed by 3 bases and 1 base, with 9 bases remaining between them. This CDR3 is 14 amino acids long. DNA for the CDR3: TGTGCCAGCAGTGAGATGACAGGGAACACTGAAGCTTTCTTT. Translation: CASSEMTGNTEAFF.

V gene TRBV27 combines with J gene TRBJ2-7; 8 positions agree with TRBD2. The V gene's germline CDR1 is MNHEY and CDR2 SMNVEV (reference sequence). V dropped 5 bases and J dropped 6; count of bases not matched to a gene: 9. CDR3 size: 14 residues. The CDR3 nucleotides are TGTGCCAGCAGTCCACCGGGACTAGTAGGCGAGCAGTACTTC. Its translation is CASSPPGLVGEQYF.

This clone was observed a handful of times. The CDR3 nucleotides are TGTGCCAGTAGTATTACTAGCGGGCTAGATACGCAGTATTTT. Protein product: CASSITSGLDTQYF. This sequence joins TRBV19 and TRBJ2-3; 9 positions agree with TRBD2. The CDR3 is 14 residues long. Trimming at V came to 3 bases and at J to 5 bases, leaving 3 bases not matched to a gene. Germline V lookup: CDR1 LNHDA, CDR2 SQIVND (reference sequence).

The chain employs TRBV4-1 and TRBJ2-7; 11 bases are a match to TRBD1. The V gene end was trimmed by 6 bases and the J gene end by 6 bases; junction bases not matched to a gene: 4. In germline, CDR1 is MGHRA, CDR2 YSYEKL. The CDR3 has 13 residues. Here the CDR3 DNA reads TGCGCCAGCAGGGGACAGGGGGAGAGCGAGCAGTACTTC. Amino acid sequence: CASRGQGESEQYF.

This chain links TRBV6-5 with TRBJ1-1; 7 nucleotides agree with TRBD1. The CDR3 covers 13 residues. The trim removed 7 bases at V and 2 bases at J, leaving 4 bases unmatched. CDR1 and CDR2 (germline): MNHEY, SVGAGI. The CDR3 sequence: CASMGQSNTEAFF. CDR3 nucleotide sequence: TGTGCCAGCATGGGACAGTCAAACACTGAAGCTTTCTTT.

This chain joins TRBV6-6 and TRBJ1-2; TRBD1 agrees at 10 bases. The CDR3 length is 15 residues. The trim removed 4 bases at V and 1 base at J, leaving 3 bases unmatched. Per the germline V gene, CDR1 is MNHNY and CDR2 is SVGAGI (reference sequence). Written as DNA, the CDR3 is TGTGCCAGCAGTTTCGGGACAGGGGTTAACTATGGCTACACCTTC. It translates to CASSFGTGVNYGYTF.

This clone was detected once. The J gene is TRBJ1-2, the V gene TRBV25-1; 7 bases match TRBD1. With V trimmed by 6 bases and J by 3 bases, 7 bases remained unmatched. CDR1 MGHDK and CDR2 SYGVNS come from the germline V gene. The CDR3 consists of 14 residues. The CDR3 sequence is CASRGQGGDYGYTF. CDR3 DNA sequence: TGTGCCAGCAGAGGGCAGGGGGGCGACTATGGCTACACCTTC.

This clone was seen only a few times. The V call is TRBV12-3 or TRBV12-4, the J call TRBJ1-6; D is uncertain. The CDR3 totals 13 residues. The V end was cut by 5 bases, the J end by 8 bases, with 10 bases between. The CDR3 reads CASSLNRHSPLHF. The CDR3 region has the DNA TGTGCCAGCAGTCTAAACAGACATTCACCCCTCCACTTT.

The chain employs TRBV29-1 and TRBJ1-2; 8 nucleotides agree with TRBD1. The germline V gene has CDR1 SQVTM and CDR2 ANQGSEA. This CDR3 is 14 amino acids long. Trimming took 3 bases from V and 3 from J; bases not matched to a gene: 6. The CDR3 DNA reads as TGCAGCGTTGACAGGGGGCTTGGAGACTATGGCTACACCTTC. Translating it yields CSVDRGLGDYGYTF.

This chain links TRBV25-1 with TRBJ2-1; D is uncertain. Trimming took 2 bases from V and 4 from J, leaving 12 bases between them. CDR1 is MGHDK, CDR2 SYGVNS, per germline. This CDR3 is built from 15 residues. CDR3: CASSENDGGYNEQFF. The CDR3 region has the DNA TGTGCCAGCAGTGAAAATGACGGCGGTTACAATGAGCAGTTCTTC. Full variable domain (outside the CDR3, taken from reference TRBV25-1 and TRBJ2-1): EADIYQTPRYLVIGTGKKITLECSQTMGHDKMYWYQQDPGMELHLIHYSYGVNSTEKGDLSSESTVSRIRTEHFPLTLESARPSHTSQYLCASSENDGGYNEQFFGPGTRLTVL.

The chain employs TRBV25-1 and TRBJ2-7, with unresolved D. Germline CDR1 MGHDK, CDR2 SYGVNS. Trimming pared 3 bases from V and 6 bases from J, leaving 15 bases between. This CDR3 is 14 amino acids long. CDR3 region: CASSETDGWSEQYF. The CDR3 bases are TGTGCCAGCAGTGAGACGGATGGATGGAGCGAGCAGTACTTC.

The chain combines TRBV30 with TRBJ2-1; TRBD1 is a possible D gene (6 bases). The CDR3 is made up of 14 amino acids. V was trimmed by 2 bases and J by 5 bases, leaving 13 bases between them. Germline loops: CDR1 GTSNPN, CDR2 SVGIG (reference sequence). As DNA, the CDR3 is TGTGCCTGGAGTAGGGGGTTTACTCACAATGAGCAGTTCTTC. As protein: CAWSRGFTHNEQFF.

CDR3 nucleotides: TGTGCCAGCAGTGAAGGCACGGGAAGCAAACAGTTCTTC. As protein: CASSEGTGSKQFF. The rearrangement uses TRBV2 and TRBJ2-1, with a weak D call TRBD2 (5 bases). Trimming removed 1 base at V and 13 bases at J, with 14 bases between. Germline V gene sequence: CDR1 SNHLY, CDR2 FYNNEI. The CDR3 totals 13 residues.

The gene calls are TRBV7-9 and TRBJ2-1, with 14 bases fitting TRBD2. Germline CDR1 reads SEHNR; CDR2 reads FQNEAQ (reference sequence). There are 15 residues in the CDR3. The junction had 3 bases not matched to a gene; V was cut back by 3 bases and J by 8 bases. DNA for the CDR3: TGTGCCAGCAGCTTGGGGACTAGCGGGAGCCATGAGCAGTTCTTC. Its protein is CASSLGTSGSHEQFF.

The genes are TRBV6-1 and TRBJ1-2, with D tentatively TRBD1 (6 bases). With 3 bases removed from V and 3 bases from J, the gap between germline ends came to 8 bases. The V gene's germline CDR1 is MNHNS and CDR2 SASEGT. The CDR3 is 13 residues long. The CDR3 DNA is TGTGCCAGCAGTGAGGGGGCGGACTATGGCTACACCTTC. Amino acid sequence: CASSEGADYGYTF.

The chain combines TRBV7-3 with TRBJ2-1; TRBD2 is a possible D gene (6 bases). V was cut by 4 bases and J by 7 bases, with 17 bases left in between. Germline V gene data show CDR1 as SGHTA and CDR2 as FQGTGA. This CDR3 is built from 15 residues. In DNA, the CDR3 is TGTGCCAGCAGCTCCATAGCGGTGGGTGGGAATGAGCAGTTCTTC. Its protein is CASSSIAVGGNEQFF.

The chain links TRBV3-1 (or the pseudogene TRBV3-2) to TRBJ2-2; D is possibly TRBD2 (6 bases). Germline loops: CDR1 LGHDT, CDR2 YNNKEL (reference sequence). This CDR3 is 17 amino acids long. The germline V and J ends were trimmed by 3 bases and 3 bases, with 17 bases remaining between them. The CDR3 is CASSHPPGTRDTGELFF. CDR3 nucleotides: TGTGCCAGCAGCCATCCCCCCGGGACTCGGGACACCGGGGAGCTGTTTTTT.

This chain uses TRBV5-1 with TRBJ1-4; perhaps TRBD1 as D (6 bases). Trimming stripped 4 bases from V and 3 bases from J, with 10 bases between. Germline V CDR1 and CDR2: SGHRS, YFSETQ. The CDR3 sequence is 14 residues long. CDR3: CASSPDSSNEKLFF. DNA of the CDR3: TGCGCCAGCAGCCCGGACAGCTCTAATGAAAAACTGTTTTTT.

V usage is TRBV7-9 and J usage is TRBJ2-3; 10 bases align to TRBD2. The V gene's germline CDR1 is SEHNR and CDR2 FQNEAQ (reference sequence). The CDR3 spans 15 residues. The trim removed 1 base at V and 5 bases at J, leaving 3 bases unmatched. This CDR3 is CASSLVSSGGDTQYF. Here the CDR3 DNA reads TGTGCCAGCAGCTTAGTGTCTAGCGGGGGAGATACGCAGTATTTT. Complete variable domain (other parts from reference TRBV7-9 and TRBJ2-3): DTGVSQNPRHKITKRGQNVTFRCDPISEHNRLYWYRQTLGQGPEFLTYFQNEAQLEKSRLLSDRFSAERPKGSFSTLEIQRTEQGDSAMYLCASSLVSSGGDTQYFGPGTRLTVL.

J is TRBJ2-6 and V is TRBV7-9; no definite D call. The CDR3 length is 14 residues. Germline values: CDR1 SEHNR, CDR2 FQNEAQ (reference sequence). Between the trimmed V and J ends, which lost 3 bases and 2 bases, there was a span of 5 bases. As DNA, the CDR3 is TGTGCCAGCAGCTTTGGGCCTGGGGCCAACGTCCTGACTTTC. Translated: CASSFGPGANVLTF.

The chain couples TRBV6-5 to TRBJ2-2; a possible D gene is TRBD1 (5 bases). Trimming stripped 3 bases from V and 6 bases from J, with 14 bases between. Germline loops: CDR1 MNHEY, CDR2 SVGAGI. The CDR3 is 15 amino acids. This chain's CDR3 is CASSYGALGAGELFF. The CDR3 DNA follows: TGTGCCAGCAGTTATGGCGCCCTAGGGGCCGGGGAGCTGTTTTTT.

The chain links TRBV5-1 to TRBJ2-5, with 10 bases lining up with TRBD1. The CDR3 runs to 16 residues. The germline V gene has CDR1 SGHRS and CDR2 YFSETQ. The V and J ends lost 0 bases and 4 bases, in that order; junction bases with no gene match: 6. CDR3 sequence (DNA): TGCGCCAGCAGCTTGGTCGTGACAGGGGGCGGAGAGACCCAGTACTTC. This gives the protein CASSLVVTGGGETQYF.